A single sample gave rise to the 17 T cell receptor beta chains below, sequenced in a study of shared clonotypes between healthy human individuals (dated by TCRdb to the early 2020s). The library was made by the immunoSEQ multiplex PCR assay. The table comes from immuneACCESS by way of TCRdb, which keeps in-frame sequences with V and J called. Part of the clones is missing from these tables; in studies checked, under half for an unresolved V gene and the rest for unknown reasons. The sample table lists approximately 470,000 clones, over 70% of them with a count of one. The ten largest clones take up 9.5% to 15% of the sample. The sequenced sample consisted of PBMCs. These receptors were collected from a woman in her forties in good health. Some clones in this sample may be carry-over from other donors' samples.

Turning to this clone: With a far larger clone one base away, a read error is the likely cause. Other DNA sequences in the sample encode the same CDR3. The rearrangement joins TRBV30 to TRBJ2-2; no reliable D call. Germline V gene lookup returns CDR1 GTSNPN and CDR2 SVGIG (reference sequence). The CDR3 extends over 13 amino acids. CDR3 in amino acids: CAWSVWGTGELFF. CDR3 DNA sequence: TGTGCCTGGAGTGTTTGGGGTACCGGTGAGCTGTTTTTT.

This chain's CDR3 is CASSLSPGEKLFF. As DNA, the CDR3 is TGTGCCAGCAGCCTCAGCCCAGGAGAAAAACTGTTTTTT. V gene TRBV11-2 combines with J gene TRBJ1-4; D not certain. Trimming pared 5 bases from V and 8 bases from J, leaving 12 bases between. This CDR3 is built from 13 residues. Germline V gives CDR1 SGHAT, CDR2 FQNNGV.

The chain uses TRBV7-8 and TRBJ2-2, with D perhaps matching TRBD1 (6 bases). Germline V gene lookup returns CDR1 SGHVS and CDR2 FQNEAQ. The CDR3 is 16 residues long. V lost 1 base and J lost 1, with 10 bases in between. The CDR3 protein is CASSLGTAVNTGELFF. The CDR3 DNA is TGTGCCAGCAGCTTAGGGACAGCCGTGAACACCGGGGAGCTGTTTTTT.

As concerns this clone: A read error is the likely source, as a far larger clone sits one nucleotide away. The sample has other DNA sequences that encode this CDR3 too. The chain uses TRBV6-1 and TRBJ1-1, with D possibly being TRBD1 (6 bases). The CDR3 has 15 amino acids. Between the trimmed V and J ends, which lost 4 bases and 7 bases, there was a span of 19 bases. Germline loops: CDR1 MNHNS, CDR2 SASEGT. The CDR3 spells CASSAGTGALFEAFF. The CDR3 DNA follows: TGTGCCAGCAGTGCGGGGACGGGGGCCCTGTTTGAAGCTTTCTTT.

This chain connects TRBV30 to TRBJ2-7; perhaps TRBD1 as D (6 bases). The germline gives CDR1 GTSNPN, CDR2 SVGIG (reference sequence). CDR3 length equals 14 residues. V was clipped by 6 bases and J by 0 bases, with 15 bases between them. DNA for the CDR3: TGTGCCTGTTCGAAGGGACACAACTCCTACGAGCAGTACTTC. Translated, it gives CACSKGHNSYEQYF.

This clone is a singleton in its sample. V is TRBV28 and J is TRBJ2-7, with D unresolved. Trimming removed 1 base at V and 0 bases at J, with 4 bases between. CDR3 length equals 13 residues. Germline V lookup: CDR1 MDHEN, CDR2 SYDVKM. The DNA for the CDR3 is TGTGCCAGCAGTTTATACGGCTCCTACGAGCAGTACTTC. This gives the protein CASSLYGSYEQYF. Based on the CDR3 plus reference TRBV28 and TRBJ2-7, the full variable domain is DVKVTQSSRYLVKRTGEKVFLECVQDMDHENMFWYRQDPGLGLRLIYFSYDVKMKEKGDIPEGYSVSREKKERFSLILESASTNQTSMYLCASSLYGSYEQYFGPGTRLTVT.

The chain carries TRBV6-5 and TRBJ1-1; D is unclear. Germline V lookup: CDR1 MNHEY, CDR2 SVGAGI. The CDR3 has 13 amino acids. The V end lost 3 bases, the J end lost 2 bases, and 7 bases lay between the germline ends. The CDR3 loop reads CASSYSFNTEAFF. For the CDR3, the DNA is TGTGCCAGCAGTTATTCCTTCAACACTGAAGCTTTCTTT.

The gene calls are TRBV25-1 and TRBJ1-4; the match to TRBD1 covers 7 bases. Germline lookup yields CDR1 MGHDK and CDR2 SYGVNS. V lost 4 bases to trimming and J lost 7 bases; unmatched junction nucleotides: 12. The CDR3 totals 16 residues. The CDR3 coding sequence is TGTGCCAGCAGTGGAGCACAGGGGACTTGGGGTGAAAAACTGTTTTTT. Residues: CASSGAQGTWGEKLFF.

This clone was detected ten times or more. V usage is TRBV4-2 and J usage is TRBJ2-6; TRBD2 matches 7 bases. Germline V gene lookup returns CDR1 LGHNA and CDR2 YNFKEQ. The CDR3 spans 16 residues. With 0 bases clipped from V and 2 bases from J, the junction kept 1 base outside the gene matches. In DNA form, the CDR3 reads TGTGCCAGCAGCCAAGAGCGGGGGACTGGGGCCAACGTCCTGACTTTC. Translated, it gives CASSQERGTGANVLTF.

The J gene is TRBJ2-1, the V gene TRBV6-1; a weak D match, TRBD2 (6 bases). Trimming shortened V by 1 base and J by 5 bases, and 15 bases separated the two germline ends. The CDR3 extends over 16 amino acids. Germline V gives CDR1 MNHNS, CDR2 SASEGT. DNA for the CDR3: TGTGCCAGCAGTGAAGGGAGGGCGGAAGGGGACAATGAGCAGTTCTTC. Translated, it gives CASSEGRAEGDNEQFF.

The chain links TRBV19 to TRBJ2-7, with D unclear. Per the germline V gene, CDR1 is LNHDA and CDR2 is SQIVND (reference sequence). The CDR3 length is 13 residues. CDR3: CATVGSDTYEQYF. The CDR3 region has the DNA TGTGCTACGGTGGGCAGCGATACCTACGAGCAGTACTTC.

The chain uses TRBV6-1 and TRBJ2-7, with TRBD1 matching 7 bases. V dropped 3 bases and J dropped 3; count of bases not matched to a gene: 5. This CDR3 contains 14 residues. Per the germline V gene, CDR1 is MNHNS and CDR2 is SASEGT. The CDR3 spells CASSDRQGFYEQYF. CDR3 sequence (DNA): TGTGCCAGCAGTGACCGACAGGGATTCTACGAGCAGTACTTC.

The chain employs TRBV14 and TRBJ1-1; D gene unclear. CDR3 length: 19 residues. The germline V gene encodes CDR1 SGHDN and CDR2 FVKESK. Trimming took off 0 bases at V and 0 bases at J, with 20 bases between the two ends. CDR3: CASSQDILAAGAMNTEAFF. In DNA form, the CDR3 reads TGTGCCAGCAGCCAAGATATTTTGGCGGCAGGAGCCATGAACACTGAAGCTTTCTTT. Variable domain in full (rest from reference TRBV14 and TRBJ1-1): EAGVTQFPSHSVIEKGQTVTLRCDPISGHDNLYWYRRVMGKEIKFLLHFVKESKQDESGMPNNRFLAERTGGTYSTLKVQPAELEDSGVYFCASSQDILAAGAMNTEAFFGQGTRLTVV.

With respect to this clone: With only one base between it and a far larger clone, this is likely a read error. The sample contains more than one DNA sequence encoding this CDR3. The rearrangement joins TRBV10-1 to TRBJ2-3, with unresolved D. This CDR3 has 15 amino acids. Germline lookup yields CDR1 WNHNN and CDR2 SYGVQD (reference sequence). The CDR3 DNA reads as TGCGCCAGTAGTGAAAACCCAGAAAAAACAGATACGCAGTATTTT. This sequence encodes CASSENPEKTDTQYF.

There are a few counts of this clone. It is likely a read error: a sequence one base away is far more abundant. The V and J genes are TRBV30 and TRBJ1-1, with D hard to call. This CDR3 contains 15 residues. V was clipped by 0 bases and J by 1 base, with 12 bases between them. The germline gives CDR1 GTSNPN, CDR2 SVGIG (reference sequence). CDR3 DNA sequence: TGTGCCTGGAGTGTACCACCAGACCAGAACACTGAAGCTTTCTTT. This encodes CAWSVPPDQNTEAFF.

Comment on this clone: A read error is likely here: a far larger clone is one base away. The J gene is TRBJ2-5, the V gene TRBV6-6, with unresolved D. The J call may be wrong; the DNA end is better matched by TRBJ2-7. Germline-derived CDR1 and CDR2 are MNHNY and SVGAGI (reference sequence). CDR3 length equals 14 residues. The CDR3 DNA is TGTGCCAGCAGGGAGCTACGTCTGTTGGACGAGCAGTACTTC. Its translation: CASRELRLLDEQYF.

In its sample, this clone was seen many times. Other DNA sequences of this sample code for an identical CDR3. The chain couples TRBV6-1 to TRBJ2-6, with D unresolved. The CDR3 runs to 15 residues. Per germline, CDR1 MNHNS and CDR2 SASEGT. V was pared by 0 bases and J by 4 bases, with 7 bases between. CDR3 bases: TGTGCCAGCAGTGAAGCGCTAACAGGGGCCAACGTCCTGACTTTC. This sequence encodes CASSEALTGANVLTF.